The 5 T cell receptor beta chains listed next were all sequenced from one sample in a study of breast tumors, draining lymph nodes, adjacent tissues. TCRdb itself ran the multiplex PCR reads through MiXCR, one entry per CDR3 protein. The data hold 290,000 or so distinct CDR3 sequences, with under 35% observed a single time. Axillary draining lymph nodes of breast cancer patients supplied the node samples. The sample consisted of axillary lymph node tissue. These receptors came from a female donor with breast cancer. Some clones in this sample may be carry-over from other donors' samples.

In this sample, this clonotype turned up many times. This sequence joins TRBV10-2 and TRBJ2-3; 9 positions agree with TRBD2. Germline CDR1 WSHSY, CDR2 SAAADI. The CDR3 totals 15 residues. J was trimmed by 4 bases and V by 5 bases; bases with no gene match: 7. CDR3 sequence: CASSSAGGGADTQYF. CDR3 bases: TGCGCCAGCAGTTCTGCGGGAGGGGGGGCAGATACGCAGTATTTT.

The chain employs TRBV7-9 and TRBJ2-5, with 11 nucleotides matching TRBD2. Germline V CDR1 and CDR2: SEHNR, FQNEAQ (reference sequence). This CDR3 is 18 amino acids long. The V gene end was trimmed by 5 bases and the J gene end by 0 bases; junction bases not matched to a gene: 11. The CDR3 region is CASSPTPGLAVNQETQYF. The CDR3 coding sequence is TGTGCCAGCAGCCCGACTCCGGGACTAGCGGTAAACCAAGAGACCCAGTACTTC.

This clonotype was seen at least ten times. The V and J genes are TRBV20-1 and TRBJ2-7; a weak D match, TRBD2 (6 bases). Trimming left V 4 bases short and J 4 bases short, with 17 bases between. Germline CDR1 DFQATT, CDR2 SNEGSKA (reference sequence). This CDR3 region has 14 residues. CDR3 nucleotide sequence: TGCAGTGCTACCCCGGTTAGCGGCGGGTACGAGCAGTACTTC. Protein sequence: CSATPVSGGYEQYF.

This clonotype was detected many times. The chain recombines TRBV2 with TRBJ2-5; 7 bases map to TRBD2. This CDR3 comprises 15 residues. The V gene end was trimmed by 7 bases and the J gene end by 5 bases; junction bases not matched to a gene: 13. The germline gives CDR1 SNHLY, CDR2 FYNNEI. The CDR3 protein is CASTDRRTRRETQYF. The CDR3 nucleotides read TGTGCCAGCACCGATCGGCGGACTAGGAGGGAGACCCAGTACTTC.

The chain combines TRBV2 with TRBJ1-5, with D tentatively TRBD1 (5 bases). V lost 4 bases to trimming and J lost 6 bases, with 16 bases between them. Germline CDR1 SNHLY, CDR2 FYNNEI. The CDR3 runs 15 residues. The CDR3 is CASSGVLGGIQPQHF. DNA of the CDR3: TGTGCCAGCAGTGGGGTATTGGGGGGGATTCAGCCCCAGCATTTT.